This entry lists 17 T cell receptor beta chains sequenced from one sample in a study of shared clonotypes between healthy human individuals. The naive CD8 fraction comprised CD45RO-negative cells positively selected for CCR7 and excluded terminally differentiated effector memory CD45RA+ cells. Using immunoSEQ multiplex PCR, the repertoire was profiled, and TCRdb retains in-frame clones only, with some absent. The top ten hold approximately 1.7% of the sample, which has around 1,900,000 clones, roughly 95% seen once. Source material: naive CD8+ T cells from PBMCs. These receptors all stem from a man aged 18-30 years in good health. Some clones in this sample may be carry-over from other donors' samples.

The chain combines TRBV15 with TRBJ2-3; D unresolved. Germline assignment: CDR1 LNHNV and CDR2 YYDKDF (reference sequence). V lost 3 bases and J lost 3, with 4 bases in between. CDR3 length: 12 amino acids. Written as DNA, the CDR3 is TGTGCCACCAGCAGGAAAACAGATACGCAGTATTTT. The encoded protein is CATSRKTDTQYF.

The J gene is TRBJ2-7, the V gene TRBV28, with D perhaps matching TRBD2 (6 bases). The V gene lost 5 bases and the J gene lost 2 bases, with 16 bases spanning the gap. There are 15 residues in the CDR3. Per the germline V gene, CDR1 is MDHEN and CDR2 is SYDVKM. The CDR3 sequence is CASSTVRDSPYEQYF. The CDR3 nucleotides are TGTGCCAGCAGTACTGTCCGGGACTCTCCCTACGAGCAGTACTTC.

This chain joins TRBV5-1 and TRBJ1-3; D is unresolved. The germline V and J ends were trimmed by 0 bases and 8 bases, with 15 bases remaining between them. The germline V gene encodes CDR1 SGHRS and CDR2 YFSETQ. There are 15 residues in the CDR3. CDR3 nucleotide sequence: TGCGCCAGCAGCTTGGACCGGGGTTTAGGAGACACCATATATTTT. The encoded protein is CASSLDRGLGDTIYF.

The rearrangement links TRBV27 to TRBJ2-5; a weak D match, TRBD2 (6 bases). V shed 5 bases and J shed 5 bases, with 15 bases lying between them. Germline values: CDR1 MNHEY, CDR2 SMNVEV (reference sequence). There are 14 residues in the CDR3. CDR3: CASSGRTGGETQYF. CDR3 DNA: TGTGCCAGCAGTGGGAGGACGGGTGGGGAGACCCAGTACTTC.

The chain is built from TRBV7-9 and TRBJ1-1, with TRBD1 matching over 7 bases. Germline trimming cut 4 bases from V and 0 bases from J; bases unmatched to any gene: 11. There are 17 residues in the CDR3. The V gene's germline CDR1 is SEHNR and CDR2 FQNEAQ (reference sequence). The CDR3 coding sequence is TGTGCCAGCAGCTCCCCGCCAGGGGGGCTGGTGAACACTGAAGCTTTCTTT. Protein product: CASSSPPGGLVNTEAFF.

This clone is a singleton in its sample. The chain couples TRBV5-1 to TRBJ2-5; 8 bases align to TRBD2. The germline CDR1 and CDR2 sequences are SGHRS and YFSETQ. V shed 0 bases, J shed 5 bases, and the junction held 9 bases outside the gene matches. The CDR3 sequence is 16 residues long. This CDR3 is CASSLGWGLGGETQYF. DNA for the CDR3: TGCGCCAGCAGCTTGGGTTGGGGACTAGGTGGGGAGACCCAGTACTTC.

The rearrangement joins TRBV5-8 to TRBJ1-1, with a weak D call TRBD1 (6 bases). Germline values: CDR1 SGHTS, CDR2 YDEGEE. This CDR3 region has 15 residues. V was trimmed by 7 bases and J by 3 bases, leaving 19 bases between them. CDR3: CASSGRGAWDTEAFF. The CDR3 bases are TGTGCCAGCTCGGGTCGGGGGGCCTGGGACACTGAAGCTTTCTTT.

The rearrangement uses TRBV28 and TRBJ2-7, with D possibly TRBD2 on 5 matching bases. The V gene lost 6 bases and the J gene lost 0 bases, with 21 bases spanning the gap. The CDR3 loop spans 17 amino acids. Germline CDR1 is MDHEN and CDR2 is SYDVKM. The CDR3 is CASSPTLKRKHSYEQYF. In DNA form, the CDR3 reads TGTGCCAGCAGCCCCACCCTGAAGCGGAAACACTCCTACGAGCAGTACTTC.

Worth noting for this clone: This same CDR3 is encoded by further DNA sequences in the sample. The V gene is TRBV7-3, the J gene TRBJ2-7; D is unclear. This CDR3 is built from 13 residues. The germline V gene encodes CDR1 SGHTA and CDR2 FQGTGA. The ends were cut back, 3 bases at V and 0 bases at J, with 6 bases in the middle. The chain's CDR3 is CASSLGISYEQYF. The CDR3 bases are TGTGCCAGCAGCTTGGGTATCTCCTACGAGCAGTACTTC.

The rearrangement uses TRBV28 and TRBJ2-3, with TRBD2 identical over 7 bases. V lost 10 bases, J lost 8 bases, and 18 bases stayed unmatched. Looked up from germline, CDR1 is MDHEN and CDR2 is SYDVKM. The CDR3 sequence is 15 residues long. In DNA, the CDR3 is TGTGCCACCTCCGGGGGGTCAGACCAGGCAGGTACGCAGTATTTT. Encoded protein: CATSGGSDQAGTQYF.

This clone was seen a handful of times. This sequence joins TRBV4-1 and TRBJ2-7; 7 nucleotides line up with TRBD2. The CDR3 has 14 residues. Germline V gene data show CDR1 as MGHRA and CDR2 as YSYEKL. V lost 4 bases, J lost 3 bases, and 6 bases stayed unmatched. CDR3 sequence: CASSPGLGLYEQYF. The DNA of the CDR3 is TGCGCCAGCAGCCCCGGACTAGGGCTCTACGAGCAGTACTTC.

The rearrangement uses TRBV7-9 and TRBJ2-7; TRBD1 aligns across 9 bases. The V segment lost 1 base and the J segment 2 bases; nucleotides outside the gene matches: 6. Looked up from germline, CDR1 is SEHNR and CDR2 is FQNEAQ (reference sequence). The CDR3 spans 16 residues. The CDR3 loop is CASSLVPGTGTYEQYF. CDR3 sequence (DNA): TGTGCCAGCAGCTTAGTCCCCGGGACAGGGACCTACGAGCAGTACTTC.

The genes are TRBV5-1 and TRBJ1-1; the D gene is possibly TRBD1 (5 bases). The CDR3 sequence is 15 residues long. The V end lost 5 bases, the J end lost 1 base, and 15 bases lay between the germline ends. Germline V gene data show CDR1 as SGHRS and CDR2 as YFSETQ. This chain's CDR3 is CASRPGVAPNTEAFF. CDR3 DNA: TGCGCCAGCAGACCGGGGGTGGCTCCGAACACTGAAGCTTTCTTT.

The V gene is TRBV27, the J gene TRBJ1-2, with 9 positions matching TRBD1. Trimming at V came to 3 bases and at J to 4 bases, leaving 12 bases not matched to a gene. This CDR3 contains 17 residues. Germline V lookup: CDR1 MNHEY, CDR2 SMNVEV (reference sequence). The DNA of the CDR3 is TGTGCCAGCAGTTTCCACGAACCGGGACAGGGCGTCTATGGCTACACCTTC. This sequence encodes CASSFHEPGQGVYGYTF.

CDR3 loop: CAWSTTSGDTQYF. Here the CDR3 DNA reads TGTGCCTGGAGTACGACTAGCGGCGATACGCAGTATTTT. V gene TRBV30 combines with J gene TRBJ2-3; 9 bases align to TRBD2. Germline values: CDR1 GTSNPN, CDR2 SVGIG (reference sequence). The ends lost 2 bases at V and 6 bases at J; junction bases unmatched: 3. This CDR3 comprises 13 residues.

This sequence joins TRBV27 and TRBJ2-1; D gene unclear. The length of the CDR3 is 16 residues. In germline, CDR1 is MNHEY, CDR2 SMNVEV (reference sequence). V lost 0 bases and J 2 bases, leaving 11 bases between the germline ends. CDR3 sequence: CASSLSPGSAYNEQFF. CDR3 nucleotides: TGTGCCAGCAGTTTATCCCCCGGGTCCGCCTACAATGAGCAGTTCTTC.

The gene calls are TRBV7-2 and TRBJ2-5; perhaps TRBD2 as D (5 bases). Germline assignment: CDR1 SGHTA and CDR2 FQGNSA. Trimming took off 9 bases at V and 0 bases at J, with 8 bases between the two ends. The CDR3 covers 12 residues. CDR3 amino acids: CASSTNQETQYF. The CDR3 nucleotides read TGTGCCAGTTCGACTAACCAAGAGACCCAGTACTTC.